This T cell receptor (beta chain) comes out of a study of shared clonotypes between healthy human individuals. Study-wide results and caveats: Estimated richness values were generally larger in naive subsets than in memory subsets.

Concerning this clone itself: Its antigen is as yet unknown.

CD45RO-negative, CCR7-positively selected cells formed the naive CD8 fraction, excluding terminally differentiated effector memory CD45RA+ cells. Sorted-subset replicate PCR reactions contained roughly 200 ng DNA, corresponding to approximately 30,000 T cell genomes. Measured with immunoSEQ multiplex PCR; TCRdb has only the in-frame clones, and not every one. The sample lists 750,000 to 1,000,000 clones; more than 85% were seen once. CDR3 length: 13 residues. The V gene end was trimmed by 5 bases and the J gene end by 9 bases; junction bases not matched to a gene: 5. Looked up from germline, CDR1 is SQVTM and CDR2 is ANQGSEA.

This sequence was found in a man aged 25 to 40 in good health. The chain is built from TRBV29-1 and TRBJ2-1; 12 bases line up with TRBD2. Sequenced sample: naive CD8+ T cells sorted from blood. CDR3 nucleotide sequence: TGCAGCGTTATAGGACTAGCGGGATCTGAGCAGTTCTTC. Encoded protein: CSVIGLAGSEQFF.